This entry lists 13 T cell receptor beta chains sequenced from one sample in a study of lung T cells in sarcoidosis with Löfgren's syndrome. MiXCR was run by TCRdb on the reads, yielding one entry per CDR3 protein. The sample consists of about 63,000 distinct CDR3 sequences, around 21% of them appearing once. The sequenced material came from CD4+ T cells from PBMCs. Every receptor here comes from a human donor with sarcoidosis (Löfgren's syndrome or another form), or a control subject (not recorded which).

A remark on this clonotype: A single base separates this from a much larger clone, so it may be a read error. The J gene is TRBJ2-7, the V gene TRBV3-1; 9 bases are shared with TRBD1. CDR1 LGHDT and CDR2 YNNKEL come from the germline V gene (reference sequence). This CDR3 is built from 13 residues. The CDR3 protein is CAGSRQGGHEQYF. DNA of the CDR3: TGTGCCGGCAGCCGACAGGGGGGTCACGAGCAGTACTTC.

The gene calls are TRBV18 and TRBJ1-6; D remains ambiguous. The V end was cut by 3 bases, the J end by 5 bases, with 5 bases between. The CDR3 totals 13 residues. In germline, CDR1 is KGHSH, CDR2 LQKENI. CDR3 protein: CASSPQDNSPLHF. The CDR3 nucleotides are TGTGCCAGCTCACCGCAAGATAATTCACCCCTCCACTTT.

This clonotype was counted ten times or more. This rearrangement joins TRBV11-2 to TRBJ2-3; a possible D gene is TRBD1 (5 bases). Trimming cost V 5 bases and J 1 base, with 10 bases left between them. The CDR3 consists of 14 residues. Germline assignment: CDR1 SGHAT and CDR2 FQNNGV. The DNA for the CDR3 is TGTGCCAGCAGCGCCACAGGCGGCACAGATACGCAGTATTTT. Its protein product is CASSATGGTDTQYF.

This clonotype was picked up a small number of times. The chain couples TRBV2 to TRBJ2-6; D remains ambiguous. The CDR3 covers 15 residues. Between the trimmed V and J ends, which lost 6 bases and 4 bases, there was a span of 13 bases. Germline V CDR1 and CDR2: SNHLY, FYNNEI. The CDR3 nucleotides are TGTGCCAGCAGACCTTCCGGTCTAGGGGCCAACGTCCTGACTTTC. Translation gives CASRPSGLGANVLTF.

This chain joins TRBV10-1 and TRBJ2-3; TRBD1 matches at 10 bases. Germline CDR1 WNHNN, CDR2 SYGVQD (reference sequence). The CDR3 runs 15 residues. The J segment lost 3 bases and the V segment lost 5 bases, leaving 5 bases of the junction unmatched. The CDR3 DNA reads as TGCGCCAGCAGTACGACAGGGGGCATAACAGATACGCAGTATTTT. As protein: CASSTTGGITDTQYF.

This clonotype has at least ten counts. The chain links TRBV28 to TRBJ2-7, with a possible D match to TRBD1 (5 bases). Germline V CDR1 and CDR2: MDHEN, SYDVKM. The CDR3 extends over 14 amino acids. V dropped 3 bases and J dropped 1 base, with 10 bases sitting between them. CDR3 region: CASSFRGPSYEQYF. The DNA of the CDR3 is TGTGCCAGCAGTTTTAGGGGCCCGTCCTACGAGCAGTACTTC.

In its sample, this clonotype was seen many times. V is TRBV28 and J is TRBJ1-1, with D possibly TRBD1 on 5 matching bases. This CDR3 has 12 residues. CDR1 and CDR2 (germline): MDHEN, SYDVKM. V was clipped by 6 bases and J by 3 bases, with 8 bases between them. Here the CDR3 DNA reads TGTGCCAGCAGCCTAGGGGACACTGAAGCTTTCTTT. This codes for CASSLGDTEAFF.

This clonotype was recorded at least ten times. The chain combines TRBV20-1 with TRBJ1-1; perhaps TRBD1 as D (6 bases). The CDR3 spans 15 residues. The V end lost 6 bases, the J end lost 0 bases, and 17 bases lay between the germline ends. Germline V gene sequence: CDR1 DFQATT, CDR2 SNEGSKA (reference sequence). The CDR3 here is CSAQLDSLMNTEAFF. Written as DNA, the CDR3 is TGCAGTGCCCAATTGGACAGTTTAATGAACACTGAAGCTTTCTTT.

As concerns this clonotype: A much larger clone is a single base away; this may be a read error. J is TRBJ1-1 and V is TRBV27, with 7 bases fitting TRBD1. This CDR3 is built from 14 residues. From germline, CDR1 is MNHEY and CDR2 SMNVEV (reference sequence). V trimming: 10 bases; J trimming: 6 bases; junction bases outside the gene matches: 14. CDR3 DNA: TGTGCCACCCGGGACAGTTTTGTCGACGCTGAAGCTTTCTTT. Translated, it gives CATRDSFVDAEAFF.

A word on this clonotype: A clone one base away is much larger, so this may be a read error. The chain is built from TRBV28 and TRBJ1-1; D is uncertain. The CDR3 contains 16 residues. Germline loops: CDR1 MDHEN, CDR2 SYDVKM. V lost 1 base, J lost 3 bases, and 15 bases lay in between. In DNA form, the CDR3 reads TGTGCCAGCAGTTTATCCGGGCGACTACTTGACACTGAAGCTTTCTTT. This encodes CASSLSGRLLDTEAFF.

CDR3 protein: CASSFGLAGNNEQFF. CDR3 nucleotide sequence: TGTGCCAGCAGCTTTGGGTTAGCGGGTAACAATGAGCAGTTCTTC. The chain joins TRBV11-1 to TRBJ2-1; TRBD2 matches 7 bases. Germline V gene sequence: CDR1 SGHAT, CDR2 FQDESV (reference sequence). The CDR3 length is 15 residues. After removal of 3 bases from V and 5 bases from J, the junction contained 7 bases not matched to a gene.

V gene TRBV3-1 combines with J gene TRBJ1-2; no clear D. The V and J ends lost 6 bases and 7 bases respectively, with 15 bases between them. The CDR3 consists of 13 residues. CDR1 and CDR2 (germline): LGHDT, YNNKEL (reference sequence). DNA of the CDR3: TGTGCCAGCAGTACGGGCAGGAGAGGTGGCTACACCTTC. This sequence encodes CASSTGRRGGYTF.

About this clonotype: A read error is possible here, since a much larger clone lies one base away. The DNA for the CDR3 is TGTGCCAGCAGCGGGGACAGGAGTAATGAAAAACTGTATTTT. Residues: CASSGDRSNEKLYF. The rearrangement uses TRBV7-2 and TRBJ1-4; 8 nucleotides line up with TRBD1. This CDR3 is built from 14 residues. Germline V lookup: CDR1 SGHTA, CDR2 FQGNSA.